Listed below are T cell receptor beta chains from one sample, sequenced in a study of control samples from healthy donors and cancer patients. Using immunoSEQ multiplex PCR, the repertoire was profiled, and TCRdb retains in-frame clones only, with some absent. The repertoire holds roughly 52,000 clones, with 85% to 95% as singletons. What was sequenced was blood. Receptor source: a man aged 25-40 years in good health. The CDR3 runs from the conserved cysteine through the conserved F or W. Each record gives: V gene, clone size, D gene, J gene, CDR3 DNA, CDR3 protein. The D gene is left open where the match is weak. The size field is filled for only some rows; it gives once, few, many or a size class.

TRBV28	NA	NA	TRBJ1-2	TGTGCCAGCAGTCTCCCCGGGACCACGAGGGGCTACACCTTC	CASSLPGTTRGYTF
TRBV9	NA	NA	TRBJ2-2	TGTGCCAGCAGCGTTGGCCAGTCCGGGGAGCTGTTTTTT	CASSVGQSGELFF
TRBV18	NA	NA	TRBJ2-7	TGTGCCAGCTCACCAAGCAGCTACGAGCAGTACTTC	CASSPSSYEQYF
TRBV6-5	NA	TRBD1	TRBJ2-7	TGTGCCAGCAGTCCTTCCGGGACAGGGGGGTACGAGCAGTACTTC	CASSPSGTGGYEQYF
TRBV14	NA	NA	TRBJ2-3	TGTGCCAGCAGCCGAGGCACCAGAGATACGCAGTATTTT	CASSRGTRDTQYF
TRBV5-1	NA	TRBD2	TRBJ2-2	TGCGCCAGCAGCTTGACCGGGACTAGCGGGAGAAGGAGGAACACCGGGGAGCTGTTTTTT	CASSLTGTSGRRRNTGELFF
TRBV19	NA	NA	TRBJ1-2	TGTGCCAGTAGTGCAGTAGTGCTCCGTCCCAACATGGCATTGGACTATGGCTACACCTTC	CASSAVVLRPNMALDYGYTF
TRBV7-8	NA	TRBD2	TRBJ2-5	TGTGCCAGCAGCTCCCTACTAGCGGGAGAACGCCAAGAGACCCAGTACTTC	CASSSLLAGERQETQYF
TRBV7-9	NA	NA	TRBJ2-3	TGTGCCAGCAGCCTGACTAATACGCAGTATTTT	CASSLTNTQYF
TRBV6-5	NA	NA	TRBJ2-7	TGTGCCAGCAGTTATTGGGTGTCAAACTCCTACGAGCAGTACTTC	CASSYWVSNSYEQYF
TRBV2	NA	TRBD2	TRBJ2-3	TGTGCCAGCAGCCCTGGACTAGCCTCAGATACGCAGTATTTT	CASSPGLASDTQYF
TRBV29-1	once	NA	TRBJ2-7	TGCAGCGTTGAATCCGGGGGCCGCTTTAAGCAGTACTTC	CSVESGGRFKQYF
TRBV2	NA	NA	TRBJ1-1	TGTGCCAGCAGTGAACAGGGAAAGGACACTGAAGCTTTCTTT	CASSEQGKDTEAFF
TRBV3-1/TRBV3-2	NA	TRBD2	TRBJ2-1	TGTGCCAGCAGCCAAGGACTAGCGGGATTTGTCAATGAGCAGTTCTTC	CASSQGLAGFVNEQFF
TRBV19	NA	NA	TRBJ2-7	TGTGCCAGTAGTATGGTCGCGGGTGAGCAGTACTTC	CASSMVAGEQYF
TRBV5-1	once	NA	TRBJ2-1	TGCGCCAGTACTAAGGTAGGGGCTAATGAGCAGTTCTTC	CASTKVGANEQFF
TRBV7-9	NA	TRBD2	TRBJ2-1	TGTGCCAGCAGCTCCAGACTAGCGGAGGCCTCCTACAATGAGCAGTTCTTC	CASSSRLAEASYNEQFF
TRBV19	once	TRBD2	TRBJ2-7	TGTGCCAGTAGTGCGGGGGGGGGCCAGATCTACGAGCAGTACTTC	CASSAGGGQIYEQYF
TRBV28	NA	TRBD1	TRBJ1-5	TGTGCCAGCAGCCTGGACAGGGGAGTTGATCAGCCCCAGCATTTT	CASSLDRGVDQPQHF
TRBV6-5	NA	NA	TRBJ1-2	TGTGCCAGCAGTCAACTAGTTAACTATGGCTACACCTTC	CASSQLVNYGYTF
TRBV18	NA	NA	TRBJ2-2	TGTGCCAGCTCACCAAGAGGGGCCGGGGAGCTGTTTTTT	CASSPRGAGELFF
TRBV14	NA	NA	TRBJ1-3	TGTGCCAGCAGCCCCTTCCGAGGGCAGGGAAACACCATATATTTT	CASSPFRGQGNTIYF
TRBV2	NA	NA	TRBJ2-3	TGTGCCAGCAGTCTCCTCGAGTGGGATACGCAGTATTTT	CASSLLEWDTQYF
TRBV23-1	NA	NA	TRBJ1-2	TGCGCCAGCAGTCAATCGCTCGCGGACCGCTATGGCTACACCTTC	CASSQSLADRYGYTF
TRBV5-1	once	NA	TRBJ1-1	TGCGCCAGCAGCTTGGGCGCGGCAGAGGGAATGAACACTGAAGCTTTCTTT	CASSLGAAEGMNTEAFF
TRBV6-1	NA	TRBD1	TRBJ2-5	TGTGCCAGCAGTGAAAAGGGGGCTAAAGAGACCCAGTACTTC	CASSEKGAKETQYF
TRBV5-6	NA	TRBD1	TRBJ2-2	TGTGCCAGCAGCTCACGGTTTGGGGACAGCTACACCGGGGAGCTGTTTTTT	CASSSRFGDSYTGELFF
TRBV7-9	NA	NA	TRBJ1-6	TGTGCCAGCAGCTTGCGCTCCGAGAATTCACCCCTCCACTTT	CASSLRSENSPLHF
TRBV19	few	TRBD1	TRBJ2-1	TGTGCCAGTAGTATTGAGGACAGGGCGCAGTTCTTC	CASSIEDRAQFF
TRBV6-5	NA	NA	TRBJ2-2	TGTGCCAGCAGTTACTCCGGGACCAACACCGGGGAGCTGTTTTTT	CASSYSGTNTGELFF
TRBV29-1	NA	NA	TRBJ1-2	TGCAGCGTTGGCCAGGAATCCTATGGCTACACCTTC	CSVGQESYGYTF
TRBV29-1	NA	TRBD2	TRBJ2-1	TGCAGCGTTGAGACTAGCGGCTCCTACAATGAGCAGTTCTTC	CSVETSGSYNEQFF